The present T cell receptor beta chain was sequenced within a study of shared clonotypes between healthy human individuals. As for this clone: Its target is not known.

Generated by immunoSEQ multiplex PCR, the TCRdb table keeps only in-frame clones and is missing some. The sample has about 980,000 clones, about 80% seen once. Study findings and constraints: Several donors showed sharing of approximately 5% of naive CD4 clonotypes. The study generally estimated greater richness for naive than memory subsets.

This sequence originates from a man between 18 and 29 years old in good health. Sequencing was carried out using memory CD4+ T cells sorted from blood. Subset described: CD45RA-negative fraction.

CDR3 in DNA: TGTGCCTGGAGACTCCGGGACTGGTACACAGATACGCAGTATTTT. Encoded protein: CAWRLRDWYTDTQYF. This sequence joins TRBV30 and TRBJ2-3; TRBD2 might be the D (6 bases). The CDR3 loop spans 15 amino acids. With 3 bases removed from V and 2 bases from J, the gap between germline ends came to 15 bases. Germline V gene lookup returns CDR1 GTSNPN and CDR2 SVGIG (reference sequence).